This T cell receptor (beta chain) was sequenced in a study of shared clonotypes between healthy human individuals. Study-wide background: Three plates each covered CD4 naive and memory; CD8 naive two, CD8 memory one.

The protocol was immunoSEQ multiplex PCR, while the TCRdb copy is restricted to in-frame clones and leaves out a portion. The sample consists of millions of clones, about 92% of them appearing once. About this clone itself: The antigen is not known.

Trimming at V came to 2 bases and at J to 5 bases, leaving 7 bases not matched to a gene. The CDR3 runs 17 residues. Germline V gene lookup returns CDR1 SGHTA and CDR2 FQGTGA. Study conclusions and caveats: The four-donor shared clonotypes exceeded non-shared clonotypes in generation probability, with non-shared ones scoring lower. The study found roughly 5% of naive CD4 clonotypes shared across a few donors. Researchers found naive subsets generally carried larger estimated richness than memory subsets.

CD45RO-negative, CCR7-positively selected cells formed the naive CD8 fraction, excluding terminally differentiated effector memory CD45RA+ cells. The source of this sequence is a young man in good health. Some clones in this sample may be carry-over from other donors' samples. The chain links TRBV7-3 to TRBJ2-2; TRBD2 aligns across 11 bases. What was sequenced was naive CD8+ T cells from PBMCs. The CDR3 DNA reads TGTGCCAGCAGCTTAGAACTAGCGGGAGTTGGGACCGGGGAGCTGTTTTTT. Residues: CASSLELAGVGTGELFF. The entire variable domain, with the rest obtained from reference TRBV7-3 and TRBJ2-2, is as follows: GAGVSQTPSNKVTEKGKYVELRCDPISGHTALYWYRQSLGQGPEFLIYFQGTGAADDSGLPNDRFFAVRPEGSVSTLKIQRTERGDSAVYLCASSLELAGVGTGELFFGEGSRLTVL.